These 11 T cell receptor beta chains were sequenced from one sample in a study of T cell responses to AZD1222 COVID-19 vaccine. Clones were read by immunoSEQ multiplex PCR, and TCRdb kept only the in-frame ones, dropping some. The table shows 80,000 to 100,000 clones, with 80% to 90% occurring only once. The source material was peripheral blood, sampled 28 days after the second AZD1222 dose. These TCRs come from an adult who received the AZD1222 COVID-19 vaccine.

The rearrangement links TRBV30 to TRBJ1-4; 11 bases agree with TRBD1. The CDR3 runs 13 residues. V was clipped by 7 bases and J by 4 bases; unmatched bases: 2. The germline gives CDR1 GTSNPN, CDR2 SVGIG (reference sequence). Here the CDR3 reads CALDRGLNEKLFF. The CDR3 coding sequence is TGTGCCTTGGACAGGGGGCTTAATGAAAAACTGTTTTTT.

The chain uses TRBV19 and TRBJ1-1; D remains ambiguous. This CDR3 has 14 residues. V lost 3 bases to trimming and J lost 1 base, with 9 bases between them. Germline V lookup: CDR1 LNHDA, CDR2 SQIVND (reference sequence). CDR3 sequence reads: CASSIPRSNTEAFF. CDR3 nucleotides: TGTGCCAGTAGTATCCCCCGTTCGAACACTGAAGCTTTCTTT. Filled out from reference TRBV19 and TRBJ1-1, the complete variable domain reads DGGITQSPKYLFRKEGQNVTLSCEQNLNHDAMYWYRQDPGQGLRLIYYSQIVNDFQKGDIAEGYSVSREKKESFPLTVTSAQKNPTAFYLCASSIPRSNTEAFFGQGTRLTVV.

The V gene is TRBV11-2, the J gene TRBJ2-1, with 9 bases aligning to TRBD2. J lost 5 bases, V lost 5 bases, and 10 bases had no gene match. This CDR3 is 16 amino acids long. Germline assignment: CDR1 SGHAT and CDR2 FQNNGV. DNA of the CDR3: TGTGCCAGCAGCCCTAAAGGAGCTAGCGGGGACAATGAGCAGTTCTTC. Translation gives CASSPKGASGDNEQFF.

The chain combines TRBV19 with TRBJ2-1, with 11 bases fitting TRBD2. Germline V CDR1 and CDR2: LNHDA, SQIVND (reference sequence). V was pared by 2 bases and J by 0 bases, with 0 bases of the junction left unmatched. The CDR3 contains 16 residues. The CDR3 DNA sequence: TGTGCCAGTAGTATACTAGCGGGAGGCTCCTACAATGAGCAGTTCTTC. It codes for CASSILAGGSYNEQFF.

J is TRBJ1-1 and V is TRBV29-1, with 8 bases aligning to TRBD1. Losses at the gene ends were 6 bases for V and 1 base for J; bases not matched to a gene: 4. Per the germline V gene, CDR1 is SQVTM and CDR2 is ANQGSEA. There are 13 residues in the CDR3. The CDR3 loop is CSVLTGGNTEAFF. The CDR3 nucleotides are TGCAGCGTCTTAACAGGGGGGAACACTGAAGCTTTCTTT.

V is TRBV11-2 and J is TRBJ1-6, with D possibly matching TRBD1 (5 bases). V was trimmed by 0 bases and J by 8 bases, leaving 11 bases between them. The V gene's germline CDR1 is SGHAT and CDR2 FQNNGV. The CDR3 consists of 15 residues. The CDR3 sequence is CASSLENGRDSPLHF. The CDR3 DNA reads as TGTGCCAGCAGCTTAGAGAACGGCAGGGATTCACCCCTCCACTTT.

The chain recombines TRBV18 with TRBJ1-1; D might be TRBD1 (5 bases). The CDR3 consists of 14 residues. V lost 6 bases and J lost 8, with 19 bases in between. Germline loops: CDR1 KGHSH, CDR2 LQKENI. CDR3 in DNA: TGTGCCAGCTCCCCCGGGACCGGGGAAGGGGAAGCTTTCTTT. It is translated as CASSPGTGEGEAFF.

This clone was counted a single time. The rearrangement joins TRBV6-2 or TRBV6-3 to TRBJ2-5, with D possibly TRBD1 on 6 matching bases. The CDR3 is 14 residues long. Trimming pared 2 bases from V and 5 bases from J, leaving 12 bases between. Germline assignment: CDR1 MNHEY and CDR2 SVGEGT. The CDR3 nucleotides are TGTGCCAGCAGTTACGGCACAGGGTTGGAGACCCAGTACTTC. As protein: CASSYGTGLETQYF.

This sequence joins TRBV6-1 and TRBJ1-5; D might be TRBD1 (6 bases). Germline V lookup: CDR1 MNHNS, CDR2 SASEGT. CDR3 length equals 16 residues. V was pared by 3 bases and J by 2 bases, with 14 bases between. The CDR3 sequence: CASSEGGGWGNQPQHF. In DNA form, the CDR3 reads TGTGCCAGCAGTGAGGGAGGGGGTTGGGGCAATCAGCCCCAGCATTTT.

The chain employs TRBV12-3 or TRBV12-4 and TRBJ1-1; unclear D gene. Trimming cost V 7 bases and J 5 bases, with 14 bases left between them. The CDR3 has 13 amino acids. The DNA for the CDR3 is TGTGCCAGCACCGTGGCCCAGGAGACTGAAGCTTTCTTT. This gives the protein CASTVAQETEAFF.

J is TRBJ2-3 and V is TRBV12-3 or TRBV12-4; D is uncertain. The CDR3 spans 13 residues. Trimming shortened V by 5 bases and J by 1 base, and 7 bases separated the two germline ends. The CDR3 DNA sequence: TGTGCCAGCAGTACGGGCCGCACAGATACGCAGTATTTT. Translating it yields CASSTGRTDTQYF.